This TCR beta chain originates from a study of T-cell reconstitution after alpha-beta-depleted transplantation in children. CDR3 length: 15 amino acids. J lost 0 bases, V lost 6 bases, and 8 bases had no gene match. Germline lookup yields CDR1 SGHTA and CDR2 FQGNSA. This clonotype was counted only a few times. The library targeted TCRbeta and was prepared with unique molecular identifiers. Each CDR3 protein gets one entry after TCRdb re-called the PCR reads with MiXCR. The sample has roughly 500,000 distinct CDR3 sequences, approximately 32% seen once. This specimen was PBMCs from the stem cell graft donor, taken from the stem cell graft. This sequence was found in a human donor who donated a stem cell graft to a child with aplastic anemia. V is TRBV7-2 and J is TRBJ2-7; 7 nucleotides agree with TRBD1. As DNA, the CDR3 is TGTGCCAGCAGACTAGGGGGCGCCAACTCCTACGAGCAGTACGTC. This encodes CASRLGGANSYEQYV.